One sample yielded the 24 T cell receptor beta chains listed below, sequenced in a study of blood T cell repertoires in COVID-19. Sequencing was performed with immunoSEQ multiplex PCR; in TCRdb, only in-frame clones are kept and a portion is missing. This sample yields nearly 250,000 clones, of which about nine tenths are seen a single time; around 1.6% belongs to the top ten. Sequences were obtained from peripheral blood. The receptors were sampled from a woman in her sixties or seventies who had recovered from COVID-19.

The gene calls are TRBV13 and TRBJ1-2; 9 nucleotides agree with TRBD1. This CDR3 contains 17 residues. Unmatched junction bases numbered 13, after V lost 0 bases and J lost 8 bases. CDR1 and CDR2 from the germline V gene are PRHDT and FYEKMQ (reference sequence). The CDR3, as DNA: TGTGCCAGCAGCTTAGGGAGGCCGGGACAGGGTTCTGTGGGCTACACCTTC. The encoded protein is CASSLGRPGQGSVGYTF.

This chain connects TRBV7-2 to TRBJ1-1; D remains unclear. V was pared by 1 base and J by 1 base, with 7 bases between. CDR1 and CDR2 from the germline V gene are SGHTA and FQGNSA. CDR3 size: 14 residues. CDR3 DNA: TGTGCCAGCAGCTTAGTGGCCAAGAACACTGAAGCTTTCTTT. As protein: CASSLVAKNTEAFF.

The rearrangement joins TRBV10-3 to TRBJ1-2, with D maybe TRBD1 (5 bases). CDR1 is ENHRY and CDR2 is SYGVKD in the germline V gene. V dropped 2 bases and J dropped 2 bases, with 6 bases sitting between them. CDR3 size: 13 residues. CDR3 DNA sequence: TGTGCCATCAGTGAGGACAGCAACTATGGCTACACCTTC. It yields the protein CAISEDSNYGYTF.

The chain couples TRBV7-2 to TRBJ2-5; 8 positions agree with TRBD2. The trim removed 4 bases at V and 2 bases at J, leaving 6 bases unmatched. Germline CDR1 reads SGHTA; CDR2 reads FQGNSA. The CDR3 totals 15 residues. The CDR3 DNA reads TGTGCCAGCAGCTCCGTGCGGGGGGTTCAAGAGACCCAGTACTTC. It yields the protein CASSSVRGVQETQYF.

V gene TRBV6-5 combines with J gene TRBJ2-5; possibly TRBD1 for D (6 bases). Trimming cost V 2 bases and J 2 bases, with 6 bases left between them. There are 13 residues in the CDR3. Germline V gene data show CDR1 as MNHEY and CDR2 as SVGAGI. This CDR3 reads CASSYGQQETQYF. CDR3 sequence (DNA): TGTGCCAGCAGTTACGGACAGCAAGAGACCCAGTACTTC.

Regarding this clone: Germline is not matched at one junction end, which may reflect a read error. V usage is TRBV14 and J usage is TRBJ2-7; D call uncertain. CDR3 length: 13 amino acids. CDR1 is SGHDN and CDR2 is FVKESK in the germline V gene. CDR3 amino acids: CASSRMGIGEQYF. The CDR3 nucleotides read TGTGCCAGCAGCCGTATGGGTATAGGAGAGCAGTATTTC.

The CDR3 spells CASSQDWGQVYNEQFF. DNA for the CDR3: TGTGCCAGCAGCCAAGATTGGGGGCAGGTCTACAATGAGCAGTTCTTC. V is TRBV14 and J is TRBJ2-1, with a weak D call TRBD1 (6 bases). This CDR3 region has 16 residues. V lost 0 bases and J lost 3, with 12 bases in between. Germline-derived CDR1 and CDR2 are SGHDN and FVKESK.

The genes are TRBV7-2 and TRBJ2-3; 9 bases map to TRBD2. This CDR3 contains 17 residues. Trimming removed 1 base from V and 4 bases from J; junction bases left unmatched: 9. Per germline, CDR1 SGHTA and CDR2 FQGNSA. In nucleotides, the CDR3 is TGTGCCAGCAGCTTAGAAGCGCTTAGCGGGGGAGCAGATACGCAGTATTTT. Translation gives CASSLEALSGGADTQYF.

The rearrangement links TRBV6-2 or TRBV6-3 to TRBJ2-7, with D perhaps TRBD2 (5 bases). Trimming took 5 bases from V and 7 from J, leaving 12 bases between them. The CDR3 has 12 amino acids. Germline V lookup: CDR1 MNHEY, CDR2 SVGEGT. CDR3 sequence: CASSTLAREQYF. CDR3 nucleotides: TGTGCCAGCAGTACCCTAGCACGAGAGCAGTACTTC.

The chain recombines TRBV19 with TRBJ1-4; 7 nucleotides line up with TRBD1. The CDR3 consists of 14 residues. From germline, CDR1 is LNHDA and CDR2 SQIVND (reference sequence). V gave up 7 bases and J gave up 3 bases; unmatched junction bases: 5. CDR3: CASNTGTANEKLFF. The CDR3 nucleotides are TGTGCCAGTAATACCGGGACAGCTAATGAAAAACTGTTTTTT.

This rearrangement joins TRBV7-9 to TRBJ1-2, with D perhaps matching TRBD1 (6 bases). The CDR3 is made up of 13 amino acids. CDR1 is SEHNR, CDR2 FQNEAQ, per germline (reference sequence). Trimming removed 8 bases at V and 6 bases at J, with 16 bases between. The CDR3 DNA reads as TGTGCCAGCCCGCTTGGGGGCACAAATGGCTACACCTTC. Translated, it gives CASPLGGTNGYTF. Looking up the rest from reference TRBV7-9 and TRBJ1-2 gives the full variable domain: DTGVSQNPRHKITKRGQNVTFRCDPISEHNRLYWYRQTLGQGPEFLTYFQNEAQLEKSRLLSDRFSAERPKGSFSTLEIQRTEQGDSAMYLCASPLGGTNGYTFGSGTRLTVV.

This clone was found many times. The sample holds other DNA sequences that translate to the same CDR3. The chain uses TRBV3-1 (or the pseudogene TRBV3-2) and TRBJ2-7; 7 bases are shared with TRBD2. V gave up 2 bases and J gave up 3 bases; unmatched junction bases: 1. Germline-derived CDR1 and CDR2 are LGHDT and YNNKEL (reference sequence). CDR3 length: 13 amino acids. CDR3 in amino acids: CASSQPGGYEQYF. As DNA, the CDR3 is TGTGCCAGCAGCCAACCGGGGGGCTACGAGCAGTACTTC.

The chain joins TRBV7-3 to TRBJ1-1, with 7 bases that match TRBD1. CDR3 length: 13 amino acids. Germline V gene sequence: CDR1 SGHTA, CDR2 FQGTGA. Trimming removed 6 bases from V and 8 bases from J; junction bases left unmatched: 9. DNA for the CDR3: TGTGCCAGCAGTACGACAGGGTTTAACGAAGCTTTCTTT. It translates to CASSTTGFNEAFF.

The chain couples TRBV19 to TRBJ2-6, with TRBD1 identical over 9 bases. This CDR3 has 16 amino acids. Germline loops: CDR1 LNHDA, CDR2 SQIVND (reference sequence). Trimming removed 4 bases from V and 0 bases from J; junction bases left unmatched: 1. CDR3 in DNA: TGTGCCAGTAGTACGACAGGGGGCTCTGGGGCCAACGTCCTGACTTTC. It specifies CASSTTGGSGANVLTF.

The CDR3 reads CASSYPDRILAKNIQYF. CDR3 DNA sequence: TGTGCCAGCAGTTACCCCGACAGGATTCTAGCCAAAAACATTCAGTACTTC. V and J are TRBV6-2 or TRBV6-3 and TRBJ2-4; D is possibly TRBD1 (6 bases). CDR3 length: 17 amino acids. With 2 bases removed from V and 0 bases from J, the gap between germline ends came to 14 bases. Germline V lookup: CDR1 MNHEY, CDR2 SVGEGT.

This chain links TRBV7-9 with TRBJ1-6; TRBD1 aligns across 7 bases. Germline-derived CDR1 and CDR2 are SEHNR and FQNEAQ (reference sequence). The CDR3 is 17 residues long. V was pared by 4 bases and J by 6 bases, with 12 bases of the junction left unmatched. CDR3 nucleotides: TGTGCCAGCAGCTCCCAGGGGACAGTAGCGCTTAATTCACCCCTCCACTTT. It translates to CASSSQGTVALNSPLHF.

V gene TRBV7-3 combines with J gene TRBJ2-2; 9 bases are a match to TRBD2. Losses at the gene ends were 3 bases for V and 5 bases for J; bases not matched to a gene: 7. Germline V gene data show CDR1 as SGHTA and CDR2 as FQGTGA. The CDR3 runs 16 residues. The CDR3 loop is CASSFVAGALTGELFF. The CDR3 nucleotides read TGTGCCAGCAGCTTCGTAGCGGGGGCCCTGACCGGGGAGCTGTTTTTT.

The chain carries TRBV5-6 and TRBJ2-7; no firm D call. In germline, CDR1 is SGHDT, CDR2 YYEEEE. With 4 bases removed from V and 6 bases from J, the gap between germline ends came to 14 bases. This CDR3 has 13 residues. The CDR3 sequence is CASSPRLTSEQYF. CDR3 coding DNA: TGTGCCAGCAGCCCTCGATTAACTTCCGAGCAGTACTTC.

This clone showed up just a few times. The V and J genes are TRBV5-1 and TRBJ1-5; unclear D gene. V lost 0 bases, J lost 3 bases, and 10 bases lay in between. The germline CDR1 and CDR2 sequences are SGHRS and YFSETQ. The CDR3 has 15 amino acids. Here the CDR3 reads CASSLGPQNNQPQHF. The CDR3 DNA reads TGCGCCAGCAGCTTGGGGCCGCAGAACAATCAGCCCCAGCATTTT.

The chain uses TRBV28 and TRBJ1-2; 8 bases match TRBD1. This CDR3 is 15 amino acids long. The J segment lost 4 bases and the V segment lost 3 bases, leaving 7 bases of the junction unmatched. In germline, CDR1 is MDHEN, CDR2 SYDVKM. CDR3 sequence reads: CASSFPDRVVYGYTF. The CDR3 DNA follows: TGTGCCAGCAGTTTCCCGGACAGGGTTGTCTATGGCTACACCTTC.

This clone was counted only a few times. The J gene is TRBJ1-2, the V gene TRBV28; the match to TRBD1 covers 10 bases. Germline assignment: CDR1 MDHEN and CDR2 SYDVKM. J lost 4 bases, V lost 5 bases, and 4 bases had no gene match. The CDR3 sequence is 14 residues long. The CDR3 is CASSLRTGGYGYTF. The CDR3 DNA reads as TGTGCCAGCAGTCTTAGGACAGGGGGCTATGGCTACACCTTC.

The chain links TRBV27 to TRBJ2-7, with TRBD2 identical over 10 bases. The junction had 4 bases not matched to a gene; V was cut back by 3 bases and J by 5 bases. The CDR3 is made up of 14 amino acids. From germline, CDR1 is MNHEY and CDR2 SMNVEV (reference sequence). CDR3 protein: CASSFRSGGDEQYF. In nucleotides, the CDR3 is TGTGCCAGCAGTTTTCGAAGCGGGGGGGACGAGCAGTACTTC.

The chain uses TRBV15 and TRBJ1-1; D not resolved. The CDR3 has 13 amino acids. Trimming removed 6 bases at V and 2 bases at J, with 10 bases between. Germline CDR1 and CDR2: LNHNV and YYDKDF (reference sequence). The CDR3 reads CATRGTANTEAFF. Here the CDR3 DNA reads TGTGCCACCAGGGGTACAGCAAACACTGAAGCTTTCTTT.

This chain joins TRBV2 and TRBJ1-4, with D hard to call. The CDR3 is 13 amino acids. Trimming took off 6 bases at V and 15 bases at J, with 20 bases between the two ends. The germline gives CDR1 SNHLY, CDR2 FYNNEI. This chain's CDR3 is CASRPGSVLLVFF. The DNA of the CDR3 is TGTGCCAGCAGGCCCGGGTCGGTCTTATTGGTGTTTTTT.